These 20 T cell receptor beta chains share one sample of origin, sequenced in a study of cytomegalovirus exposure and HLA in healthy donors. The PCR ran on 60 Vbeta and 13 Jbeta primers. Produced via immunoSEQ multiplex PCR; TCRdb's table is partial and in-frame only. The table includes over 150,000 clones, approximately 80% detected once. The sequenced material came from PBMCs. Receptors originate from a woman in her twenties or thirties in good health and CMV-seropositive.

The gene calls are TRBV5-4 and TRBJ2-1, with 11 positions matching TRBD1. CDR3 size: 15 residues. CDR1 is SGHNT, CDR2 YYREEE, per germline (reference sequence). With 4 bases clipped from V and 8 bases from J, the junction kept 8 bases outside the gene matches. Here the CDR3 reads CASSPGTGGRYEQFF. CDR3 sequence (DNA): TGTGCCAGCAGCCCAGGGACAGGGGGGCGCTATGAGCAGTTCTTC.

The chain joins TRBV6-5 to TRBJ1-4; no clear D. Germline loops: CDR1 MNHEY, CDR2 SVGAGI. Trimming took 5 bases from V and 7 from J, leaving 11 bases between them. The CDR3 sequence is 13 residues long. CDR3 in amino acids: CASSRHSGEKLFF. In DNA, the CDR3 is TGTGCCAGCAGTAGACACAGTGGTGAAAAACTGTTTTTT.

V and J are TRBV7-9 and TRBJ1-4; 9 bases agree with TRBD1. From germline, CDR1 is SEHNR and CDR2 FQNEAQ (reference sequence). The CDR3 sequence is 15 residues long. V was pared by 5 bases and J by 6 bases, with 7 bases of the junction left unmatched. The CDR3 sequence: CASSLQRTGDEKLFF. The CDR3 DNA reads as TGTGCCAGCAGCCTCCAAAGGACAGGGGATGAAAAACTGTTTTTT.

The rearrangement links TRBV7-9 to TRBJ1-1; TRBD1 might be the D (5 bases). Germline V CDR1 and CDR2: SEHNR, FQNEAQ (reference sequence). Trimming took off 5 bases at V and 4 bases at J, with 14 bases between the two ends. The CDR3 runs 14 residues. CDR3 residues: CASSRLPGGTEAFF. CDR3 bases: TGTGCCAGCAGCCGCCTTCCGGGGGGCACTGAAGCTTTCTTT.

V usage is TRBV5-8 and J usage is TRBJ1-6, with D unresolved. Germline-derived CDR1 and CDR2 are SGHTS and YDEGEE. V was trimmed by 3 bases and J by 10 bases, leaving 14 bases between them. The CDR3 covers 14 residues. CDR3 in amino acids: CASSSGPAGSPLHF. The CDR3 DNA reads TGTGCCAGCAGCTCGGGTCCCGCCGGGTCACCCCTCCACTTT.

This clone was detected a few times. J is TRBJ2-7 and V is TRBV29-1, with a possible D match to TRBD1 (5 bases). The CDR3 extends over 14 amino acids. The V gene lost 4 bases and the J gene lost 1 base, with 14 bases spanning the gap. CDR1 and CDR2 from the germline V gene are SQVTM and ANQGSEA. The chain's CDR3 is CSVGVAGNSYEQYF. CDR3 nucleotide sequence: TGCAGCGTTGGAGTTGCAGGGAATTCCTACGAGCAGTACTTC.

V is TRBV11-2 and J is TRBJ1-6; TRBD1 agrees at 10 bases. Losses at the gene ends were 4 bases for V and 11 bases for J; bases not matched to a gene: 8. This CDR3 spans 15 amino acids. From germline, CDR1 is SGHAT and CDR2 FQNNGV. CDR3 in amino acids: CASSSWTGGRAPLHF. DNA for the CDR3: TGTGCCAGCAGCTCCTGGACAGGGGGTAGGGCACCCCTCCACTTT.

The J gene is TRBJ2-3, the V gene TRBV12-2; the D segment call TRBD1 is taken from the table without a DNA check. TRBV12-2 is flagged as a pseudogene. The CDR3 length is 22 residues. The CDR3 sequence is CASRLDGVDLLSGGAYPDTQYF. The CDR3 coding sequence is TGTGCAAGTCGCTTAGATGGTGTGGACCTTCTCTCCGGTGGGGCGTATCCAGATACGCAGTATTTT.

The chain recombines TRBV18 with TRBJ1-6, with TRBD1 matching over 10 bases. Germline values: CDR1 KGHSH, CDR2 LQKENI. The ends lost 3 bases at V and 8 bases at J; junction bases unmatched: 4. This CDR3 contains 15 residues. CDR3 sequence reads: CASSPSGTGDSPLHF. Here the CDR3 DNA reads TGTGCCAGCTCACCTTCCGGGACAGGGGATTCACCCCTCCACTTT.

The sample holds one count of this clone. V gene TRBV9 combines with J gene TRBJ2-4; D gene unclear. The germline CDR1 and CDR2 sequences are SGDLS and YYNGEE. This CDR3 spans 16 amino acids. Trimming stripped 4 bases from V and 2 bases from J, with 16 bases between. CDR3 region: CASSSHPGLPKNIQYF. The CDR3, as DNA: TGTGCCAGCAGCTCACATCCTGGTCTCCCCAAAAACATTCAGTACTTC. Looking up the rest from reference TRBV9 and TRBJ2-4 gives the full variable domain: DSGVTQTPKHLITATGQRVTLRCSPRSGDLSVYWYQQSLDQGLQFLIQYYNGEERAKGNILERFSAQQFPDLHSELNLSSLELGDSALYFCASSSHPGLPKNIQYFGAGTRLSVL.

The gene calls are TRBV4-1 and TRBJ1-4; tentatively, D is TRBD1 (5 bases). CDR1 and CDR2 from the germline V gene are MGHRA and YSYEKL. This CDR3 spans 14 amino acids. Trimming left V 3 bases short and J 6 bases short, with 11 bases between. The CDR3 loop is CASSQARRDEKLFF. The CDR3 coding sequence is TGCGCCAGCAGCCAGGCGCGCAGGGATGAAAAACTGTTTTTT.

This clone was counted between two and nine times. V is TRBV5-1 and J is TRBJ2-3; 9 nucleotides agree with TRBD1. This CDR3 region has 14 residues. Germline CDR1 SGHRS, CDR2 YFSETQ. V lost 4 bases and J lost 4; bases outside the gene matches: 4. The CDR3 protein is CASSPGQGSDTQYF. The CDR3 DNA reads TGCGCCAGCAGCCCCGGACAGGGGTCAGATACGCAGTATTTT.

V and J are TRBV9 and TRBJ2-3, with no clear D. Germline lookup yields CDR1 SGDLS and CDR2 YYNGEE. The V gene lost 4 bases and the J gene lost 6 bases, with 9 bases spanning the gap. This CDR3 has 12 residues. This CDR3 is CASSLSKDTQYF. Written as DNA, the CDR3 is TGTGCCAGCAGCCTCTCTAAGGATACGCAGTATTTT.

The rearrangement joins TRBV4-1 to TRBJ1-1, with a tentative D call TRBD1 (6 bases). The germline V and J ends were trimmed by 3 bases and 1 base, with 9 bases remaining between them. CDR1 and CDR2 (germline): MGHRA, YSYEKL. There are 14 residues in the CDR3. CDR3 sequence: CASSQTGKNTEAFF. CDR3 in DNA: TGCGCCAGCAGCCAGACAGGAAAGAACACTGAAGCTTTCTTT.

The chain carries TRBV7-3 and TRBJ1-2, with D possibly TRBD1 on 6 matching bases. With 5 bases removed from V and 5 bases from J, the gap between germline ends came to 15 bases. The CDR3 is 14 amino acids. Germline CDR1 is SGHTA and CDR2 is FQGTGA. The CDR3 loop is CASSPRGGAYGYTF. The CDR3 DNA reads as TGTGCCAGCAGCCCGCGCGGGGGCGCGTATGGCTACACCTTC.

CDR3 loop: CASSLRSGTYEQYF. The CDR3 nucleotides read TGTGCCAGCAGCTTACGGTCGGGGACCTACGAGCAGTACTTC. The chain has TRBV7-2 and TRBJ2-7, with a possible D match to TRBD2 (5 bases). CDR3 length: 14 amino acids. V was trimmed by 2 bases and J by 2 bases, leaving 10 bases between them. Germline CDR1 and CDR2: SGHTA and FQGNSA.

The gene calls are TRBV7-9 and TRBJ1-2; 10 bases agree with TRBD1. The CDR3 is made up of 14 amino acids. In germline, CDR1 is SEHNR, CDR2 FQNEAQ (reference sequence). The junction had 4 bases not matched to a gene; V was cut back by 1 base and J by 8 bases. DNA of the CDR3: TGTGCCAGCAGCTTAGGCGGGACAGGGGCCGGCTACACCTTC. As protein: CASSLGGTGAGYTF.

The chain combines TRBV6-5 with TRBJ1-1, with a possible D match to TRBD1 (5 bases). V was trimmed by 6 bases and J by 1 base, leaving 6 bases between them. This CDR3 contains 12 residues. CDR1 is MNHEY, CDR2 SVGAGI, per germline. The CDR3 bases are TGTGCCAGCAGAGACAGGAACACTGAAGCTTTCTTT. Its translation: CASRDRNTEAFF.

This chain links TRBV6-4 with TRBJ1-1; no clear D. The CDR3 covers 11 residues. V lost 3 bases to trimming and J lost 11 bases, with 10 bases between them. CDR1 MRHNA and CDR2 SNTAGT come from the germline V gene. In DNA form, the CDR3 reads TGTGCCAGCAGTGAAAAAGGCAGGGCTTTCTTT. Translation: CASSEKGRAFF.

Written as DNA, the CDR3 is TGCGCCAGCAGCCAAGGTAGTTCACCCCTCCACTTT. It specifies CASSQGSSPLHF. The chain couples TRBV4-3 to TRBJ1-6, with D unclear. The germline V and J ends were trimmed by 1 base and 9 bases, with 4 bases remaining between them. Germline CDR1 LGHNA, CDR2 YSLEER. The length of the CDR3 is 12 residues.